This note documents a single TCR beta chain sequence. Its specificity is not known. Amplification targeted TCR beta CDR3 regions from RNA transcripts. A first-round RT-PCR of the TCR CDR3 used the HTBI primer set. TCRdb re-called the multiplex PCR reads through MiXCR, storing one row per CDR3 protein. The sample consists of about 560,000 distinct CDR3 sequences, around 16% of them appearing once. In germline, CDR1 is SGDLS, CDR2 YYNGEE. The CDR3 is 15 residues long. Trimming took 3 bases from V and 5 from J, leaving 18 bases between them. The data originate from a study of T cells in Graves' hyperthyroidism and ophthalmopathy. Overall study results and limits: Blood also held most thyroid clonotypes expanded beyond 0.001.

Sequencing was carried out using blood. The sequence came from a woman younger than 45 with Graves' hyperthyroidism. The chain joins TRBV9 to TRBJ2-7; D possibly uses TRBD1 or TRBD2 (5 bases each). The CDR3, as DNA: TGTGCCAGCAGCGCGTTGGGGGAAACGAGGGACGAGCAGTACTTC. This translates into CASSALGETRDEQYF.